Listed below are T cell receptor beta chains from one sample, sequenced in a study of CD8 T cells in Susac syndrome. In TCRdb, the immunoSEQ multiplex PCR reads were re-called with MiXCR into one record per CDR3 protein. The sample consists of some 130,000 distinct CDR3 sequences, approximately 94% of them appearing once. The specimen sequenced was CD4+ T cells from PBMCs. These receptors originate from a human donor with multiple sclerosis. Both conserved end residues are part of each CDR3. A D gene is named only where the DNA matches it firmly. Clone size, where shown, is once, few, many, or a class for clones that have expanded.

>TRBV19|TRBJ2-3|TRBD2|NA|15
TGTGCCAGTAGTTCGAGCGGGAGGGACACAGATACGCAGTATTTT
CASSSSGRDTDTQYF
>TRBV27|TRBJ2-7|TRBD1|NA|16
TGTGCCAGCAGTTTAGGGACAGGGATATCCCCCTACGAGCAGTACTTC
CASSLGTGISPYEQYF
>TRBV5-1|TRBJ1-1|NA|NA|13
TGCGCCAGCAGCCGCGGGGCAAACACTGAAGCTTTCTTT
CASSRGANTEAFF
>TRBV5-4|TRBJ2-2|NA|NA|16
TGTGCCAGCAGCTTGGGGGCGGCAGGGGGGTCCGGGGAGCTGTTTTTT
CASSLGAAGGSGELFF
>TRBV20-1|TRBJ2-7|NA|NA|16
TGCAGTGCTAGAGACATTCGCGGGGAACCTGGCTACGAGCAGTACTTC
CSARDIRGEPGYEQYF
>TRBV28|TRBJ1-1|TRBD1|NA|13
TGTGCCAGCAGGATACAGGGGGTCACTGAAGCTTTCTTT
CASRIQGVTEAFF
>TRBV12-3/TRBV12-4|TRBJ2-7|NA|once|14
TGTGCCAGCAGCCCCACTCATCCGATAGACGAGCAGTACTTC
CASSPTHPIDEQYF
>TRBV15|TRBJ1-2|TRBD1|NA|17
TGTGCCACCAGCAGAGATCGGGGTAGGGGGCGCGACTATGGCTACACCTTC
CATSRDRGRGRDYGYTF
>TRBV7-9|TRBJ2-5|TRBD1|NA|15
TGTGCCAGCAGCCCGACAGGGGGCGCCGGGGAGACCCAGTACTTC
CASSPTGGAGETQYF
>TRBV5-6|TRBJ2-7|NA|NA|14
TGTGCCAGCAGCTTGTGGACTCCTGGATCCGAGCAGTACTTC
CASSLWTPGSEQYF
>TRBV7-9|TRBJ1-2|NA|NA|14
TGTGCCAGCAGCTCATCCCAGGCCTCCTATGGCTACACCTTC
CASSSSQASYGYTF
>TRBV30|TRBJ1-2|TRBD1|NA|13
TGTGCCTTCCTGGCCAGGGGGAACTATGGCTACACCTTC
CAFLARGNYGYTF
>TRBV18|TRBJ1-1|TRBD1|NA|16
TGTGCCAGCTCACCGGGAGACAGGGGATTTGTCTCTGAAGCTTTCTTT
CASSPGDRGFVSEAFF
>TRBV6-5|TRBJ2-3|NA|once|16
TGTGCCAGCAGTTACTCCTATCGACAAGACACAGATACGCAGTATTTT
CASSYSYRQDTDTQYF
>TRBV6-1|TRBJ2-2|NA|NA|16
TGTGCCAGCAGTCGAAGGGGCCGAGTAAACACCGGGGAGCTGTTTTTT
CASSRRGRVNTGELFF
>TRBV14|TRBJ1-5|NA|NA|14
TGTGCCAGCAGCCAAGATGGCCTAAATCAGCCCCAGCATTTT
CASSQDGLNQPQHF
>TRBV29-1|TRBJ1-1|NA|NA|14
TGCAGCGTTGGCGGGACGTGGGGAGACACTGAAGCTTTCTTT
CSVGGTWGDTEAFF
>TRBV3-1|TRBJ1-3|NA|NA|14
TGTGCCAGCAGCCACGACCGAGTCGGAAACACCATATATTTT
CASSHDRVGNTIYF
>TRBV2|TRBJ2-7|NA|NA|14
TGTGCCAGCGTGTTGGACGACGGCTCCTACGAGCAGTACTTC
CASVLDDGSYEQYF
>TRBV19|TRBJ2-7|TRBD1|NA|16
TGTGCCAGTAGTTCCCTCCTCTCAGGGGGCTACCACGAGCAGTACTTC
CASSSLLSGGYHEQYF
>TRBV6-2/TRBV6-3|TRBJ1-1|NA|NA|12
TGTGCCAGCAATCAGGGTTGGGCTGAAGCTTTCTTT
CASNQGWAEAFF
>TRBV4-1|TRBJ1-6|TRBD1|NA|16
TGCGCCAGCAGCCAAACAGGGGGGAGGTATAATTCACCCCTCCACTTT
CASSQTGGRYNSPLHF
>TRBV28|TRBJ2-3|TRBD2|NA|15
TGTGCCACTTCCGTGACGTGGCGGGAGTCAGATACGCAGTATTTT
CATSVTWRESDTQYF
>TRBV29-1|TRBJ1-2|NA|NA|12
TGCAGCGTTCAACTAGCTAACTATGGCTACACCTTC
CSVQLANYGYTF
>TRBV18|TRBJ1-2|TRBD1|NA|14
TGTGCCAGCTCCCCTGGACAGGAGGGGTATGGCTACACCTTC
CASSPGQEGYGYTF
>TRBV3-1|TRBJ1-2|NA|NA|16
TGTGCCAGCAGCCTTTACGGGTCCCAGGCTAACTATGGCTACACCTTC
CASSLYGSQANYGYTF
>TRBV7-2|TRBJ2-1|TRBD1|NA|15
TGTGCCAGCAGCTTTAGCTCGGCAGGGGGCGGTGAGCAGTTCTTC
CASSFSSAGGGEQFF
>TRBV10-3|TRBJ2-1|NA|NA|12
TGTGCCATCAGTGCGTTGGAGGGCGAGCAGTTCTTC
CAISALEGEQFF
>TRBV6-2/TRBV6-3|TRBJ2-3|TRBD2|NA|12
TGTGCCAGCAGTTACCGACTAGCGTCGCAGTATTTT
CASSYRLASQYF
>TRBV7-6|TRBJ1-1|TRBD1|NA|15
TGTGCCAGCAGCCGAGAACAGGGGGCGAACACTGAAGCTTTCTTT
CASSREQGANTEAFF